This TCR beta chain was observed in a study of T cell repertoires in cytomegalovirus infection. CDR3 length: 16 residues. V was cut by 0 bases and J by 7 bases, with 18 bases left in between. In germline, CDR1 is GTSNPN, CDR2 SVGIG (reference sequence). Notes on the study in general: Of the TCR beta families, the public ones yielded a cumulative frequency that identified carriers of CMV plus the relevant HLA. HLA-C-restricted CMV clonotypes gave the most frequent clonotype in two of eight donors.

This clonotype was counted a single time. What it binds is not known. TCRdb fed the reads into MiXCR, producing one record per CDR3 protein. The sample contains about 110,000 distinct CDR3 sequences, around 10% of which appear only once. The TCR originated in a human donor in good health (CMV status not recorded). Some clones in this sample may be carry-over from other donors' samples. The material sequenced was PBMCs, sequenced either directly or after in vitro stimulation (not recorded which). The chain uses TRBV30 and TRBJ1-4; the D gene is possibly TRBD1 (5 bases). In nucleotides, the CDR3 is TGTGCCTGGAGTGTACGGTCGGGGGTCGGGAGTGAAAAACTGTTTTTT. This translates into CAWSVRSGVGSEKLFF. Full variable domain (outside the CDR3, taken from reference TRBV30 and TRBJ1-4): SQTIHQWPATLVQPVGSPLSLECTVEGTSNPNLYWYRQAAGRGLQLLFYSVGIGQISSEVPQNLSASRPQDRQFILSSKKLLLSDSGFYLCAWSVRSGVGSEKLFFGSGTQLSVL.